These 18 T cell receptor beta chains originate from one sample sequenced in a study of CD8+ T cells in alopecia areata. Isolated RNA was reverse transcribed into cDNA used as the sequencing template. TCRdb's table, derived via immunoSEQ multiplex PCR, lists solely in-frame clones and lacks some. Here the sample spans more than 150,000 clones, approximately 50% being singletons. Treatment here: oral pan-JAK inhibitor, 5-10 mg twice daily. This specimen was CD8+ T cells sorted from blood, taken at week 52, from a patient treated with tofacitinib. The receptors stem from a human donor with alopecia areata.

The rearrangement joins TRBV6-5 to TRBJ1-1; D unclear. CDR3 length: 15 residues. Trimming pared 0 bases from V and 0 bases from J, leaving 8 bases between. Germline CDR1 is MNHEY and CDR2 is SVGAGI. CDR3 sequence (DNA): TGTGCCAGCAGTTACTCGGAGGGTTTGAACACTGAAGCTTTCTTT. Translated: CASSYSEGLNTEAFF.

The chain uses TRBV13 and TRBJ2-1; 7 nucleotides line up with TRBD1. Germline lookup yields CDR1 PRHDT and CDR2 FYEKMQ (reference sequence). Trimming at V came to 1 base and at J to 3 bases, leaving 3 bases not matched to a gene. The CDR3 consists of 15 residues. The CDR3 here is CASSLEGTDYNEQFF. The CDR3 DNA is TGTGCCAGCAGCTTAGAGGGGACAGACTACAATGAGCAGTTCTTC.

This clone came up a few times. The rearrangement joins TRBV9 to TRBJ2-3; no firm D call. This CDR3 contains 13 residues. V was clipped by 4 bases and J by 4 bases, with 10 bases between them. Germline loops: CDR1 SGDLS, CDR2 YYNGEE. CDR3 loop: CASSHGRSDTQYF. The CDR3 DNA sequence: TGTGCCAGCAGCCATGGGCGATCAGATACGCAGTATTTT.

This clone has more than one count but fewer than ten. The gene calls are TRBV15 and TRBJ1-4, with TRBD1 identical over 11 bases. Germline trimming cut 5 bases from V and 7 bases from J; bases unmatched to any gene: 3. Germline assignment: CDR1 LNHNV and CDR2 YYDKDF (reference sequence). This CDR3 is 14 amino acids long. DNA of the CDR3: TGTGCCACCAGCGACGGGACAGGGGGTGAAAAACTGTTTTTT. It encodes CATSDGTGGEKLFF.

This chain uses TRBV5-6 with TRBJ2-3; a possible D gene is TRBD2 (6 bases). The CDR3 has 16 residues. Germline V gives CDR1 SGHDT, CDR2 YYEEEE. The V end lost 0 bases, the J end lost 6 bases, and 17 bases lay between the germline ends. The CDR3 DNA reads TGTGCCAGCAGCTTGGCCGTAGCGGTGCGATCGGATACGCAGTATTTT. It translates to CASSLAVAVRSDTQYF.

J is TRBJ1-6 and V is TRBV13; possible D gene TRBD1, 5 bases. The CDR3 has 13 residues. V lost 4 bases to trimming and J lost 14 bases, with 15 bases between them. From germline, CDR1 is PRHDT and CDR2 FYEKMQ (reference sequence). The CDR3 bases are TGTGCCAGCAGCTCCGGCGGGGCGGCAACCCTCCACTTT. Its protein product is CASSSGGAATLHF. The variable domain in full, completed from reference TRBV13 and TRBJ1-6, reads AAGVIQSPRHLIKEKRETATLKCYPIPRHDTVYWYQQGPGQDPQFLISFYEKMQSDKGSIPDRFSAQQFSDYHSELNMSSLELGDSALYFCASSSGGAATLHFGNGTRLTVT.

The chain couples TRBV9 to TRBJ1-2; no clear D gene. The CDR3 has 15 amino acids. Germline loops: CDR1 SGDLS, CDR2 YYNGEE. V shed 5 bases and J shed 5 bases, with 19 bases lying between them. This chain's CDR3 is CASSGEGRGLYGYTF. Here the CDR3 DNA reads TGTGCCAGCAGTGGTGAGGGTCGAGGGCTTTATGGCTACACCTTC. The full variable domain, rest sourced from reference TRBV9 and TRBJ1-2, is DSGVTQTPKHLITATGQRVTLRCSPRSGDLSVYWYQQSLDQGLQFLIQYYNGEERAKGNILERFSAQQFPDLHSELNLSSLELGDSALYFCASSGEGRGLYGYTFGSGTRLTVV.

This clone was counted between two and nine times. The identical CDR3 is also encoded by other nucleotide sequences in the sample. The V call is TRBV5-1, the J call TRBJ2-3; D is unclear. V lost 4 bases and J lost 4, with 10 bases in between. Germline V lookup: CDR1 SGHRS, CDR2 YFSETQ. The CDR3 runs to 13 residues. The CDR3 sequence is CASSPERADTQYF. The CDR3 nucleotides are TGCGCCAGCAGCCCGGAGAGAGCAGATACGCAGTATTTT.

The chain uses TRBV7-9 and TRBJ2-7, with D perhaps given as TRBD1 or TRBD2 (5 bases each). There are 12 residues in the CDR3. Germline values: CDR1 SEHNR, CDR2 FQNEAQ (reference sequence). The CDR3 DNA sequence: TGTGCGCACGGGGAGACAGCCTACGAGCAGTACTTC. Protein product: CAHGETAYEQYF. The full variable domain, with the rest looked up from reference TRBV7-9 and TRBJ2-7, is DTGVSQNPRHKITKRGQNVTFRCDPISEHNRLYWYRQTLGQGPEFLTYFQNEAQLEKSRLLSDRFSAERPKGSFSTLEIQRTEQGDSAMYLCAHGETAYEQYFGPGTRLTVT.

This sequence joins TRBV29-1 and TRBJ1-1; D is unclear. CDR3 length: 14 amino acids. The germline gives CDR1 SQVTM, CDR2 ANQGSEA. The ends were cut back, 3 bases at V and 5 bases at J, with 16 bases in the middle. CDR3 nucleotides: TGCAGCGTTGACTCGACCGGAATAAAGACTGAAGCTTTCTTT. Its protein is CSVDSTGIKTEAFF. Combining the CDR3 with reference TRBV29-1 and TRBJ1-1 gives the whole variable domain SAVISQKPSRDICQRGTSLTIQCQVDSQVTMMFWYRQQPGQSLTLIATANQGSEATYESGFVIDKFPISRPNLTFSTLTVSNMSPEDSSIYLCSVDSTGIKTEAFFGQGTRLTVV.

The chain combines TRBV27 with TRBJ1-2; TRBD1 aligns across 7 bases. Germline V gene data show CDR1 as MNHEY and CDR2 as SMNVEV (reference sequence). The CDR3 has 15 amino acids. The junction had 9 bases not matched to a gene; V was cut back by 4 bases and J by 4 bases. The CDR3 DNA follows: TGTGCCAGCAGTTCCTGGACAGGCTTCATCTATGGCTACACCTTC. This encodes CASSSWTGFIYGYTF.

This clone was counted a few times. The chain recombines TRBV6-6 with TRBJ2-5, with 7 nucleotides matching TRBD1. CDR3 length: 11 amino acids. The germline V gene encodes CDR1 MNHNY and CDR2 SVGAGI (reference sequence). The V and J ends lost 8 bases and 5 bases, in that order; junction bases with no gene match: 2. CDR3 nucleotide sequence: TGTGCCAGCCTCAGGGGGGAGACCCAGTACTTC. Its protein product is CASLRGETQYF.

V gene TRBV30 combines with J gene TRBJ1-1, with D perhaps TRBD1 (6 bases). This CDR3 has 17 amino acids. V was trimmed by 3 bases and J by 1 base, leaving 21 bases between them. From germline, CDR1 is GTSNPN and CDR2 SVGIG (reference sequence). CDR3 coding DNA: TGTGCCTGGAGACGGTTTGAGGGGGACCTGGGGAACACTGAAGCTTTCTTT. Its translation is CAWRRFEGDLGNTEAFF.

V usage is TRBV7-9 and J usage is TRBJ1-2; the match to TRBD1 covers 9 bases. The CDR3 totals 12 residues. Looked up from germline, CDR1 is SEHNR and CDR2 is FQNEAQ (reference sequence). Trimming removed 4 bases from V and 8 bases from J; junction bases left unmatched: 2. DNA of the CDR3: TGTGCCAGCAGCTGGGACAGGGACGGCTACACCTTC. Translation gives CASSWDRDGYTF.

This clone turned up a few times. This sequence joins TRBV7-9 and TRBJ2-7; 12 bases fit TRBD2. Looked up from germline, CDR1 is SEHNR and CDR2 is FQNEAQ (reference sequence). There are 16 residues in the CDR3. J gave up 5 bases and V 2 bases, and 7 bases lay outside the gene matches. CDR3 residues: CASSLPSGGAPHEQYF. CDR3 DNA: TGTGCCAGCAGCTTACCTAGCGGGGGGGCCCCCCACGAGCAGTACTTC.

This clone came up once. The chain employs TRBV15 and TRBJ2-3; either TRBD1 or TRBD2 may supply D (5 bases each). Per the germline V gene, CDR1 is LNHNV and CDR2 is YYDKDF (reference sequence). With 4 bases removed from V and 5 bases from J, the gap between germline ends came to 16 bases. The CDR3 length is 15 residues. The CDR3 coding sequence is TGTGCCACCAGCAAGGACCTCCGTGGGGGAGATACGCAGTATTTT. It yields the protein CATSKDLRGGDTQYF.

This clone was observed a handful of times. The rearrangement uses TRBV27 and TRBJ2-3, with 7 bases that match TRBD2. J gave up 1 base and V 7 bases, and 5 bases lay outside the gene matches. Looked up from germline, CDR1 is MNHEY and CDR2 is SMNVEV (reference sequence). This CDR3 has 14 residues. CDR3 region: CASNGLAGTDTQYF. The CDR3 DNA sequence: TGTGCCAGCAACGGCCTAGCGGGCACAGATACGCAGTATTTT.

The chain uses TRBV6-1 and TRBJ2-2; 13 nucleotides agree with TRBD2. V dropped 3 bases and J dropped 5; count of bases not matched to a gene: 3. The germline V gene has CDR1 MNHNS and CDR2 SASEGT. The CDR3 has 16 amino acids. CDR3 residues: CASSDGLAGVTGELFF. DNA of the CDR3: TGTGCCAGCAGTGACGGACTAGCGGGGGTAACCGGGGAGCTGTTTTTT.